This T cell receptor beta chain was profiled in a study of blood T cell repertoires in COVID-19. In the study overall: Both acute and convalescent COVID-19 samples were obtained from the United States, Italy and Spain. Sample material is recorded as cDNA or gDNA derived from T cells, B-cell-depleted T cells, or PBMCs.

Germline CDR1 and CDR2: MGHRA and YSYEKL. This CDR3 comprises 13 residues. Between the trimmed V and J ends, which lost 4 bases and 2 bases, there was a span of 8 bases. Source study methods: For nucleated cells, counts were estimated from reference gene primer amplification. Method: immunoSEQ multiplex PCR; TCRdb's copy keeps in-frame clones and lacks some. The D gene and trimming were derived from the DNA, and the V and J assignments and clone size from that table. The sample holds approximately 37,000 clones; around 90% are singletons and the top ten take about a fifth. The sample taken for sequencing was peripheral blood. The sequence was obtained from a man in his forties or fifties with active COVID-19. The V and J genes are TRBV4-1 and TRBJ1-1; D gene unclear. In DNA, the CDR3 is TGCGCCAGCAGCCGTCAGTTTAACACTGAAGCTTTCTTT. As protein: CASSRQFNTEAFF.